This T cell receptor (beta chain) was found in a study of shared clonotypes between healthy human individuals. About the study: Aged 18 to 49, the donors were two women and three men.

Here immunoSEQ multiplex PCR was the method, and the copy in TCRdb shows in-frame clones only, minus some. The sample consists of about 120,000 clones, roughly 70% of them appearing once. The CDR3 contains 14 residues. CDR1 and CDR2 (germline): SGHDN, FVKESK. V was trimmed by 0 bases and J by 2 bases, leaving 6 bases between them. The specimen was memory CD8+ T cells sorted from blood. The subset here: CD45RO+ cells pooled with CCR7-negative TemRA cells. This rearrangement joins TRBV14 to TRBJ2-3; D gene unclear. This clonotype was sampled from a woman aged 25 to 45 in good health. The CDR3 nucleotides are TGTGCCAGCAGCCAAGAGGCGATCACAGATACGCAGTATTTT. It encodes CASSQEAITDTQYF.